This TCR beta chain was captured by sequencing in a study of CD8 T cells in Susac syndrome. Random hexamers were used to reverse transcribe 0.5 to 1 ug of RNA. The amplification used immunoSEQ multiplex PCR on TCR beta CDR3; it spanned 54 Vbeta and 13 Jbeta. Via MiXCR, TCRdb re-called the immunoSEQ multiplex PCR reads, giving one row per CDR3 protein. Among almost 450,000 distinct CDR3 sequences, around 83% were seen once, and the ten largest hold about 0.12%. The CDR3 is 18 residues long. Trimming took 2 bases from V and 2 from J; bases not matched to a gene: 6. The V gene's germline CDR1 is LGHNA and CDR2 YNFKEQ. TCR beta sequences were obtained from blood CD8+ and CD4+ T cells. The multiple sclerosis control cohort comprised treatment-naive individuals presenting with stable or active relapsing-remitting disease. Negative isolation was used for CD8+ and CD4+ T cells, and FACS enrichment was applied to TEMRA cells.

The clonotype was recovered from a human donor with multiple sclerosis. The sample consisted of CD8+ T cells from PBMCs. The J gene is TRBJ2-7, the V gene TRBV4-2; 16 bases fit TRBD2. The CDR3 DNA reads TGTGCCAGCAGCCAACTGGCGGGACTAGCGGGGGGGACCTACGAGCAGTACTTC. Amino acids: CASSQLAGLAGGTYEQYF.